These T cell receptor beta chains were read from a single sample in a study of regulatory dendritic cells for organ transplantation. TCRdb's table, derived via immunoSEQ multiplex PCR, lists solely in-frame clones and lacks some. Of over 10,000 clones listed, about three fifths are singletons. Antigens of these TCRs are unknown. Sequencing was carried out using naive CD8+ T cells from blood cultured with dendritic cells. These receptors were collected from a human donor in good health. Each CDR3 is given with its conserved first and last residue. The D gene is left open where the match is weak. Not all rows give a size; the values are once, few, many and, for expanded clones, a class.

abundance | d_gene | j_gene | v_gene | CDR3nt | CDR3aa
few | - | TRBJ2-7 | TRBV13 | TGTGCCAGCAGCTTGGGAGGGGGCTACGAGCAGTACTTC | CASSLGGGYEQYF
once | TRBD2 | TRBJ2-1 | TRBV12-5 | TGTGCTAGTGGTTTGTCTTCCGGGACTAGATCTCGTGAGCAGTTCTTC | CASGLSSGTRSREQFF
few | - | TRBJ2-7 | TRBV7-9 | TGTGCCAGCAGCTTAGTCCCCAACTACGAGCAGTACTTC | CASSLVPNYEQYF
- | - | TRBJ1-2 | TRBV7-9 | TGTGCCAGCAGCGGACAGCTTAACTATGGCTACACCTTC | CASSGQLNYGYTF
- | TRBD2 | TRBJ2-1 | TRBV5-4 | TGTGCCAGCAGCCCCGGACTAGCGGCGACTGAGCAGTTCTTC | CASSPGLAATEQFF
- | TRBD2 | TRBJ2-7 | TRBV9 | TGTGCCAGCAGCGCCATGGTCGGGGGGAGCTACGAGCAGTACTTC | CASSAMVGGSYEQYF
- | - | TRBJ2-1 | TRBV6-4 | TGTGCCAGCAGTGAGTATATCGATAGCTCCTACAATGAGCAGTTCTTC | CASSEYIDSSYNEQFF
- | TRBD1 | TRBJ2-1 | TRBV27 | TGTGCCAGCAGTTTAGAATTTTACCCCAACAGGGGGCAATCGGGCGAGCAGTTCTTC | CASSLEFYPNRGQSGEQFF
once | TRBD2 | TRBJ2-7 | TRBV7-9 | TGTGCCAGCAGCTCCGGACTAGCGGGGGGCTACGAGCAGTACTTC | CASSSGLAGGYEQYF
- | - | TRBJ2-3 | TRBV10-3 | TGTGCCATCACCTCGGGGTTAGGGGGTATGGGAGATACGCAGTATTTT | CAITSGLGGMGDTQYF
- | TRBD1 | TRBJ2-1 | TRBV27 | TGTGCCAGCAAAGGACAGGGGGTAAGTGAGCAGTTCTTC | CASKGQGVSEQFF
- | - | TRBJ2-7 | TRBV6-1 | TGTGCCAGCAGTCCGGGTCCTTACATCTACGAGCAGTACTTC | CASSPGPYIYEQYF
- | TRBD1 | TRBJ1-2 | TRBV4-1 | TGCGCCAGCAGCCAAGAAGGGGGACAGGGGTCCACTAACTATGGCTACACCTTC | CASSQEGGQGSTNYGYTF
- | - | TRBJ2-3 | TRBV4-1 | TGCGCCAGCAGCCAAGAGGAGGGCTTCACAGATACGCAGTATTTT | CASSQEEGFTDTQYF
- | - | TRBJ1-6 | TRBV6-6 | TGTGCCAGCAGTTACTCGGGCAGGTATTCACCCCTCCACTTT | CASSYSGRYSPLHF